The T cell receptor (beta chain) described here comes from a study of a mutant IDH1 vaccine in newly diagnosed glioma (dated by TCRdb to about 2021). In the study overall: Patients received eight vaccinations in weeks 1, 3, 5, 7, 11, 15, 19 and 23, corresponding to visits V03 through V10. Peripheral blood was drawn at six visits: V03 (baseline), V05, V07, V10, V12 and V13. In the chemotherapy-containing groups, vaccination started alongside temozolomide cycles, whereas in patients who had radiotherapy alone it started 4-6 weeks after radiotherapy. Prior to enrollment, standard therapy consisting of radiotherapy alone, temozolomide alone, or radiochemotherapy with temozolomide had been administered to patients, with the combination being received by most patients. For exploratory analyses, longitudinal TCRB deep sequencing was carried out in about two dozen treated patients wherever samples were available. Of the roughly 34 treated patients, roughly 60% were male and around 40% were female, and a mean age of roughly 37 years was recorded.

The sample's time point label, in plain terms: week 11, during vaccination. Every vaccine dose consisted of 300 ug of a 20-mer mutant IDH1 peptide in Montanide, administered subcutaneously together with topical imiquimod. Newly diagnosed WHO grade 3 or 4 IDH1-mutant astrocytomas showing loss of nuclear ATRX were present in the donors. The samples were drawn from NOA16, a multicentre, single-arm, open-label phase I trial in Germany that tested a mutant IDH1 peptide vaccine in humans for the first time. The DNeasy Blood and Tissue Kit was used to extract genomic DNA from EDTA blood for TCRB sequencing. What the work shows at the level of the full study, not this receptor alone: Immune responses induced by the vaccine were seen in 90% to 95% of patients across multiple MHC alleles. According to the authors, sample limitations meant that analyses of patient blood samples could not be reproduced. Availability determined which PBMC samples were chosen for TCRB deep sequencing. No apparent relationship was observed between pseudoprogression and alterations in the top peripheral T cell clonotypes detected by TCRB sequencing.

As concerns this clone: Which antigen it targets is not known. No qualities accompany the bases; no much larger clone lies one base away.

The library was generated by the immunoSEQ multiplex PCR assay. Rearranged TCR beta chain sequences were amplified with the hsTCRB Kit following the manufacturer's protocol. Sequencing of TCRB libraries was carried out on an Illumina MiSeq. For the original study's pipeline: The proprietary platform of the kit vendor was used for demultiplexing, trimming and gene mapping. TCRdb re-hosts the immuneACCESS table, in-frame sequences only. Its copies lack some clones; in the studies checked, an unresolved V gene accounts for under half of them, and the cause for the rest is not known. The DNA was the basis for D and trimming; V, J and clone size are from that table. The sample data list some 25,000 clones, and over 65% of these were observed just once. The ten largest account for approximately 10% of the sample. The trim is 2 bases for V and 8 bases for J, with a gap of 4 bases between the germline ends. In the germline V gene (reference sequence), CDR1 corresponds to DFQATT and CDR2 to SNEGSKA. From cysteine to phenylalanine, the CDR3 is 10 amino acids long. Only the CDR3 DNA stays, 30 bases, in frame from base 1.

This chain is built from TRBV20-1 and TRBJ2-1; the D gene lacks a confident call. The specimen comprised PBMCs, sampled from a glioma patient whose treatment included an IDH1 peptide vaccine. The sequence came from a woman between 18 and 29 years old with glioma. The bases read TGCAGTGCTAGATTGTATGAGCAGTTCTTC. It translates to CSARLYEQFF.